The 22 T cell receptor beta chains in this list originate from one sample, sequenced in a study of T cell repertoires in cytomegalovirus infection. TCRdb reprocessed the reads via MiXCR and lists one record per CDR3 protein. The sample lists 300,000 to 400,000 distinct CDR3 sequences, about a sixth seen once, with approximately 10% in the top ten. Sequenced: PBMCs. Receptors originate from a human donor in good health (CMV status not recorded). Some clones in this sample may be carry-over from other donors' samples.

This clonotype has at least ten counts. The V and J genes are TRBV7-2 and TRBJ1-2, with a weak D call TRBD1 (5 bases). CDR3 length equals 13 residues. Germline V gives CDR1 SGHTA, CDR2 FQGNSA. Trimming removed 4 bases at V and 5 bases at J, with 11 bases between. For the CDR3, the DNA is TGTGCCAGCAGCTCCGACCCAGGGTATGGCTACACCTTC. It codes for CASSSDPGYGYTF. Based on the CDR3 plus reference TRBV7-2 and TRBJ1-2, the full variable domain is GAGVSQSPSNKVTEKGKDVELRCDPISGHTALYWYRQSLGQGLEFLIYFQGNSAPDKSGLPSDRFSAERTGGSVSTLTIQRTQQEDSAVYLCASSSDPGYGYTFGSGTRLTVV.

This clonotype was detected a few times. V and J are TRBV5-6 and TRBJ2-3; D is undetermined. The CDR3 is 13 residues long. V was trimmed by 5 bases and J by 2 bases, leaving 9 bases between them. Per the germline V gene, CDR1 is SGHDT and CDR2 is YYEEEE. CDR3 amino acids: CASSNSYTDTQYF. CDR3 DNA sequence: TGTGCCAGCAGTAACAGCTACACAGATACGCAGTATTTT.

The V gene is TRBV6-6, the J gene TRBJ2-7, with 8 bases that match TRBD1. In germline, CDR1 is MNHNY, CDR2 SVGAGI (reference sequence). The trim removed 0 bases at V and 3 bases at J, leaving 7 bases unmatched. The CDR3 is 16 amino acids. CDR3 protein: CASSYSRAGGFYEQYF. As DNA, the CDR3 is TGTGCCAGCAGTTACTCGAGGGCAGGGGGCTTCTACGAGCAGTACTTC.

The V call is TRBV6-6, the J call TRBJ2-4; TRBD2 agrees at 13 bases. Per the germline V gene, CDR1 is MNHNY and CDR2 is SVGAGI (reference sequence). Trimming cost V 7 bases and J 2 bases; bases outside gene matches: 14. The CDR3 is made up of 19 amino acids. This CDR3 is CASTRRTSGSGGSKNIQYF. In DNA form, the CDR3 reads TGTGCCAGCACCCGAAGGACTAGCGGGAGCGGTGGGTCCAAAAACATTCAGTACTTC.

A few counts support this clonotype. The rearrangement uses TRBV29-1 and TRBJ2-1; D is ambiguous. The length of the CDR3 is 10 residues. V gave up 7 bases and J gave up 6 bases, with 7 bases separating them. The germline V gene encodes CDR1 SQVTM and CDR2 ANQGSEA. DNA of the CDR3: TGCAGCGCCGACATCAATGAGCAGTTCTTC. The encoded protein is CSADINEQFF.

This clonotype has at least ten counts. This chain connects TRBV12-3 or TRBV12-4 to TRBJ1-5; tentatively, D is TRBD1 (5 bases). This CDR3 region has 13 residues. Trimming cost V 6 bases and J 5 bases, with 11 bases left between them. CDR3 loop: CASSFAGDQPQHF. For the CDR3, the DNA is TGTGCCAGCAGCTTTGCGGGGGATCAGCCCCAGCATTTT.

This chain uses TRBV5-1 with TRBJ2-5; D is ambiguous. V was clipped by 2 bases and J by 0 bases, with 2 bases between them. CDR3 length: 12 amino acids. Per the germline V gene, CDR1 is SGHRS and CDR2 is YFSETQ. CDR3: CASSFHQETQYF. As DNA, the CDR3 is TGCGCCAGCAGCTTTCACCAAGAGACCCAGTACTTC.

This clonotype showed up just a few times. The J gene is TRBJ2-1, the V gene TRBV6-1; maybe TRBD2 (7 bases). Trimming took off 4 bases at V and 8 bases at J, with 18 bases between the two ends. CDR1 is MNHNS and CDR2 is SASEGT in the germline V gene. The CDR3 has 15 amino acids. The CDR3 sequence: CASSGVRRGGDEQFF. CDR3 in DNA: TGTGCCAGCAGTGGAGTGAGGAGGGGGGGGGATGAGCAGTTCTTC.

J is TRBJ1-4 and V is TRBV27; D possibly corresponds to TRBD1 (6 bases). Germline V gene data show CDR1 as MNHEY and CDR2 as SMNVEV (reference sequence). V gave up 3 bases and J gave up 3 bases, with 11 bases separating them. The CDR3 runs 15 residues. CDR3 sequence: CASSFKQGSNEKLFF. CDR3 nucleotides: TGTGCCAGCAGTTTTAAACAGGGCTCTAATGAAAAACTGTTTTTT.

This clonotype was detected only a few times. CDR3 residues: CSAWTYGYTF. The CDR3 bases are TGCAGTGCTTGGACCTATGGCTACACCTTC. V gene TRBV20-1 combines with J gene TRBJ1-2; D remains unclear. Trimming left V 5 bases short and J 4 bases short, with 5 bases between. The germline gives CDR1 DFQATT, CDR2 SNEGSKA (reference sequence). There are 10 residues in the CDR3.

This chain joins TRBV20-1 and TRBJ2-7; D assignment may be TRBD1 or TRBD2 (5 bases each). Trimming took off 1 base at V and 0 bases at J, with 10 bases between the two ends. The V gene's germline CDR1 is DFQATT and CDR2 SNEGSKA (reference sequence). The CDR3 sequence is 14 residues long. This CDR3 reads CSARGGKGSYEQYF. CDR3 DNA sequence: TGCAGTGCTAGAGGGGGGAAGGGCTCCTACGAGCAGTACTTC.

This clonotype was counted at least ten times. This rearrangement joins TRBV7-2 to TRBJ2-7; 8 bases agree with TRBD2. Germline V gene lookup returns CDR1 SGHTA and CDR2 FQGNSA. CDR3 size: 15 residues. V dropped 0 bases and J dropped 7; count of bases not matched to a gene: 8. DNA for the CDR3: TGTGCCAGCAGCTTAGCTTCGCGGGAGGTAGGAGAGCAGTACTTC. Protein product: CASSLASREVGEQYF.

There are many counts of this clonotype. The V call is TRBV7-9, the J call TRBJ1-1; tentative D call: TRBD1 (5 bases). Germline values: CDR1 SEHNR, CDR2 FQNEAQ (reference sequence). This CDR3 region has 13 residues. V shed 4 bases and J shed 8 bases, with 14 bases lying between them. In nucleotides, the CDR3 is TGTGCCAGCAGCTCCGAGCGGGGGGGAGAAGCTTTCTTT. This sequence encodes CASSSERGGEAFF.

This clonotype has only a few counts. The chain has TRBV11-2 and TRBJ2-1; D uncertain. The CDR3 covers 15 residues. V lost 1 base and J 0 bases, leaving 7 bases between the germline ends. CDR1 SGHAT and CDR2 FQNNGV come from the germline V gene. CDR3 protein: CASSLVVSSYNEQFF. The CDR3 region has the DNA TGTGCCAGCAGCTTAGTTGTCAGCTCCTACAATGAGCAGTTCTTC.

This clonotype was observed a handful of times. The CDR3 region is CSASGAASYEQYF. CDR3 DNA sequence: TGCAGTGCTAGTGGGGCGGCATCCTACGAGCAGTACTTC. This chain connects TRBV20-1 to TRBJ2-7; possibly TRBD1 for D (5 bases). Germline-derived CDR1 and CDR2 are DFQATT and SNEGSKA (reference sequence). CDR3 length: 13 amino acids. Trimming stripped 3 bases from V and 1 base from J, with 10 bases between.

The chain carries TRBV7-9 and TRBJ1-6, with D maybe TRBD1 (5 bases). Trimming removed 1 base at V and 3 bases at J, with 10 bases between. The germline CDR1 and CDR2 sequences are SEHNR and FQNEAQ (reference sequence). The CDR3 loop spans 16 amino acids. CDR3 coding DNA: TGTGCCAGCAGCTTAGTGCCGGGGGACTATAATTCACCCCTCCACTTT. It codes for CASSLVPGDYNSPLHF. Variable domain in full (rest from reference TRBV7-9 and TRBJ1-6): DTGVSQNPRHKITKRGQNVTFRCDPISEHNRLYWYRQTLGQGPEFLTYFQNEAQLEKSRLLSDRFSAERPKGSFSTLEIQRTEQGDSAMYLCASSLVPGDYNSPLHFGNGTRLTVT.

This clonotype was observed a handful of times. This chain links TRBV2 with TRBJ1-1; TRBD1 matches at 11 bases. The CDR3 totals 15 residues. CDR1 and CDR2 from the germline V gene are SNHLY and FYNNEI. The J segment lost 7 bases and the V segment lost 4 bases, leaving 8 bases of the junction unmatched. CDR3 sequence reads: CASSVFRDRGNEAFF. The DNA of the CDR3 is TGTGCCAGCAGTGTTTTTCGGGACAGGGGGAATGAAGCTTTCTTT. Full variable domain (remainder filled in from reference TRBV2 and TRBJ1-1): EPEVTQTPSHQVTQMGQEVILRCVPISNHLYFYWYRQILGQKVEFLVSFYNNEISEKSEIFDDQFSVERPDGSNFTLKIRSTKLEDSAMYFCASSVFRDRGNEAFFGQGTRLTVV.

As DNA, the CDR3 is TGTGCCAGCAGCCAGTGGGGGGCTGGGGCCAACGTCCTGACTTTC. Its protein is CASSQWGAGANVLTF. This chain uses TRBV7-2 with TRBJ2-6; a weak D match, TRBD2 (6 bases). Trimming took off 5 bases at V and 2 bases at J, with 10 bases between the two ends. The germline CDR1 and CDR2 sequences are SGHTA and FQGNSA. The CDR3 has 15 residues.

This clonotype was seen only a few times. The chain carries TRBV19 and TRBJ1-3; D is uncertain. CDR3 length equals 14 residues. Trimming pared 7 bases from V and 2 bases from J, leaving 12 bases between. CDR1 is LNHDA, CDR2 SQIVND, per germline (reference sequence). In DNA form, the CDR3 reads TGTGCCAGTAACTTCGGTCCTACTGGAAACACCATATATTTT. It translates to CASNFGPTGNTIYF.

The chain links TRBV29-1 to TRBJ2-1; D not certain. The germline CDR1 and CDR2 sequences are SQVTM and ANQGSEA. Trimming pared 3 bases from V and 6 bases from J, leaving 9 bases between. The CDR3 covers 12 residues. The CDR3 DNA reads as TGCAGCGTTGAGTGGCTAGTCAATGAGCAGTTCTTC. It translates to CSVEWLVNEQFF.

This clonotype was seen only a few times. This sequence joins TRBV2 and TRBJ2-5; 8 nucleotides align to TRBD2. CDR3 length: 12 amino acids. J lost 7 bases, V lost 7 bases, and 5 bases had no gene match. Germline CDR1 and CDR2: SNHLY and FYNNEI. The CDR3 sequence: CASTVSGGTQYF. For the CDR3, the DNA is TGTGCCAGCACCGTAAGCGGGGGGACCCAGTACTTC.

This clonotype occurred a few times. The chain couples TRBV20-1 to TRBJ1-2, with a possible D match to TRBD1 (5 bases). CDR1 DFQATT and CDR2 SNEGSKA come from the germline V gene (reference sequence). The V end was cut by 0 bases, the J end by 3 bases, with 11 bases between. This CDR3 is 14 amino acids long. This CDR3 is CSARDTGTDYGYTF. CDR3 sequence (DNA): TGCAGTGCTAGAGATACGGGGACGGACTATGGCTACACCTTC.